A single sample is the source of the 2 T cell receptor beta chains below, sequenced in a study of T cell responses to AZD1222 COVID-19 vaccine. Using immunoSEQ multiplex PCR, the repertoire was profiled, and TCRdb retains in-frame clones only, with some absent. The table shows under 150,000 clones, with 75% to 90% occurring only once. The material was peripheral blood, obtained 28 days after the second AZD1222 dose. The source of these receptors is an adult who received the AZD1222 COVID-19 vaccine.

The CDR3 protein is CASSPPYTNYGYTF. CDR3 sequence (DNA): TGTGCCAGCAGCCCTCCCTATACTAACTATGGCTACACCTTC. The chain combines TRBV3-1 (or the pseudogene TRBV3-2) with TRBJ1-2; D not resolved. The V gene's germline CDR1 is LGHDT and CDR2 YNNKEL (reference sequence). CDR3 size: 14 residues. V lost 4 bases and J 0 bases, leaving 9 bases between the germline ends.

About this clone: The sample contains more than one DNA sequence encoding this CDR3. The rearrangement links TRBV29-1 to TRBJ2-7, with TRBD1 as a possible D gene (6 bases). V lost 2 bases and J 4 bases, leaving 12 bases between the germline ends. Per germline, CDR1 SQVTM and CDR2 ANQGSEA. The CDR3 covers 13 residues. For the CDR3, the DNA is TGCAGCGTTGAACGGGGTAGGGGGTACGAGCAGTACTTC. As protein: CSVERGRGYEQYF.